A single sample is the source of the 15 T cell receptor beta chains below, sequenced in a study of T cell clones after liver transplantation. Measured with immunoSEQ multiplex PCR; TCRdb has only the in-frame clones, and not every one. The sample lists about 51,000 clones, around 85% seen once, with around 15% in the top ten. Sequences were derived from CD8+ T cells from blood, sampled 12 months after liver transplant. All receptors come from a human patient who received a liver transplant. Some T cells could come from the graft donor.

The rearrangement links TRBV11-2 to TRBJ1-2; D gene ambiguous. V lost 1 base and J lost 7, with 16 bases in between. The V gene's germline CDR1 is SGHAT and CDR2 FQNNGV. CDR3 length: 15 amino acids. CDR3 residues: CASSLAGGPPGGYTF. Written as DNA, the CDR3 is TGTGCCAGCAGCTTAGCTGGCGGACCTCCGGGTGGCTACACCTTC.

The chain uses TRBV27 and TRBJ2-7; D not resolved. CDR1 MNHEY and CDR2 SMNVEV come from the germline V gene (reference sequence). This CDR3 spans 14 amino acids. Between the trimmed V and J ends, which lost 2 bases and 0 bases, there was a span of 8 bases. CDR3 amino acids: CASSLGSFSYEQYF. DNA for the CDR3: TGTGCCAGCAGTTTAGGGTCCTTCTCCTACGAGCAGTACTTC.

The V call is TRBV4-1, the J call TRBJ2-5; D is undetermined. Germline lookup yields CDR1 MGHRA and CDR2 YSYEKL. CDR3 length: 13 amino acids. The V and J ends lost 1 base and 10 bases respectively, with 13 bases between them. As DNA, the CDR3 is TGCGCCAGCAGCCAAGTATCAGGAAGGGACCAGTACTTC. Amino acids: CASSQVSGRDQYF.

The chain employs TRBV6-5 and TRBJ1-2; 8 bases align to TRBD1. Germline V gene lookup returns CDR1 MNHEY and CDR2 SVGAGI. CDR3 length: 12 amino acids. Germline trimming cut 6 bases from V and 6 bases from J; bases unmatched to any gene: 3. The CDR3: CASSTGGHGYTF. CDR3 bases: TGTGCCAGCAGCACAGGGGGTCATGGCTACACCTTC.

In its sample, this clone was seen a few times. The chain uses TRBV2 and TRBJ2-7; 8 bases fit TRBD1. V lost 11 bases and J lost 6; bases outside the gene matches: 6. The CDR3 consists of 11 residues. Germline lookup yields CDR1 SNHLY and CDR2 FYNNEI. The CDR3 protein is CAGWTGFEQYF. CDR3 nucleotides: TGTGCCGGTTGGACAGGGTTCGAGCAGTACTTC. The complete variable domain, with remaining parts taken from reference TRBV2 and TRBJ2-7, reads EPEVTQTPSHQVTQMGQEVILRCVPISNHLYFYWYRQILGQKVEFLVSFYNNEISEKSEIFDDQFSVERPDGSNFTLKIRSTKLEDSAMYFCAGWTGFEQYFGPGTRLTVT.

The chain recombines TRBV7-2 with TRBJ2-5; no firm D call. This CDR3 contains 13 residues. Trimming removed 3 bases from V and 5 bases from J, with 10 bases in between. Germline V lookup: CDR1 SGHTA, CDR2 FQGNSA. CDR3 bases: TGTGCCAGCAGCTTCCCGCTGGGGGAGACCCAGTACTTC. Translating it yields CASSFPLGETQYF.

V is TRBV28 and J is TRBJ2-7, with D possibly being TRBD1 (6 bases). The CDR3 contains 14 residues. Germline V gene data show CDR1 as MDHEN and CDR2 as SYDVKM. The V and J ends lost 6 bases and 2 bases respectively, with 14 bases between them. The CDR3 sequence: CASSLGDKTYEQYF. As DNA, the CDR3 is TGTGCCAGCAGCTTGGGGGACAAGACCTACGAGCAGTACTTC.

In its sample, this clone was seen once. This chain joins TRBV7-2 and TRBJ2-3; tentative D call: TRBD1 (6 bases). Germline V gene lookup returns CDR1 SGHTA and CDR2 FQGNSA. The CDR3 is 16 residues long. V lost 3 bases and J 6 bases, leaving 19 bases between the germline ends. CDR3 coding DNA: TGTGCCAGCAGCTTTTTAGTAGGGGGAAAAGAGGATACGCAGTATTTT. This encodes CASSFLVGGKEDTQYF.

The V gene is TRBV4-1, the J gene TRBJ2-7; 7 bases align to TRBD2. V was clipped by 1 base and J by 3 bases; unmatched bases: 6. The CDR3 has 15 residues. CDR1 is MGHRA and CDR2 is YSYEKL in the germline V gene. This CDR3 reads CASSQGRGSGYEQYF. In nucleotides, the CDR3 is TGCGCCAGCAGCCAAGGACGCGGGAGCGGCTACGAGCAGTACTTC.

This clone is deemed medium-sized. The genes are TRBV5-4 and TRBJ1-2, with 9 bases aligning to TRBD1. CDR3 length equals 13 residues. Germline CDR1 SGHNT, CDR2 YYREEE (reference sequence). Trimming took 5 bases from V and 14 from J; bases not matched to a gene: 13. The CDR3 reads CASSFWDRDSETF. The CDR3 DNA reads as TGTGCCAGCAGTTTTTGGGACAGGGATTCGGAAACCTTC.

The DNA of the CDR3 is TGTGCCAGCAGCTTACCAGTGGTTCACCCAGATACGCAGTATTTT. Amino acid sequence: CASSLPVVHPDTQYF. The rearrangement links TRBV7-2 to TRBJ2-3; D not resolved. V gave up 2 bases and J gave up 4 bases, with 13 bases separating them. In germline, CDR1 is SGHTA, CDR2 FQGNSA. This CDR3 region has 15 residues.

V and J are TRBV7-9 and TRBJ1-3; no definite D call. The CDR3 loop spans 12 amino acids. The germline V gene encodes CDR1 SEHNR and CDR2 FQNEAQ (reference sequence). Trimming shortened V by 5 bases and J by 7 bases, and 9 bases separated the two germline ends. The CDR3 nucleotides read TGTGCCAGCAGCGAAGGAGGGAACACCATATATTTT. The encoded protein is CASSEGGNTIYF.

J is TRBJ2-2 and V is TRBV19; 9 nucleotides agree with TRBD1. This CDR3 comprises 19 residues. Germline values: CDR1 LNHDA, CDR2 SQIVND (reference sequence). With 6 bases clipped from V and 4 bases from J, the junction kept 18 bases outside the gene matches. CDR3 amino acids: CASSLRPGQGVLGTGELFF. The CDR3 region has the DNA TGTGCCAGTAGCCTTCGTCCGGGACAGGGCGTGTTGGGCACCGGGGAGCTGTTTTTT.

This clone showed up many times. This chain links TRBV4-1 with TRBJ1-4, with D unclear. The CDR3 length is 19 residues. The germline CDR1 and CDR2 sequences are MGHRA and YSYEKL. V dropped 1 base and J dropped 9 bases, with 27 bases sitting between them. CDR3 region: CASSQVGIELREPGKKLFF. The CDR3 nucleotides read TGCGCCAGCAGCCAAGTCGGTATAGAGTTACGGGAGCCAGGTAAAAAACTGTTTTTT.

The J gene is TRBJ2-5, the V gene TRBV5-6; TRBD2 matches at 7 bases. This CDR3 spans 15 amino acids. Germline V lookup: CDR1 SGHDT, CDR2 YYEEEE. Trimming took 4 bases from V and 5 from J; bases not matched to a gene: 11. The CDR3 DNA reads TGTGCCAGCAGCCAGCCCCAGATGCGGGGGGAGACCCAGTACTTC. Protein sequence: CASSQPQMRGETQYF.